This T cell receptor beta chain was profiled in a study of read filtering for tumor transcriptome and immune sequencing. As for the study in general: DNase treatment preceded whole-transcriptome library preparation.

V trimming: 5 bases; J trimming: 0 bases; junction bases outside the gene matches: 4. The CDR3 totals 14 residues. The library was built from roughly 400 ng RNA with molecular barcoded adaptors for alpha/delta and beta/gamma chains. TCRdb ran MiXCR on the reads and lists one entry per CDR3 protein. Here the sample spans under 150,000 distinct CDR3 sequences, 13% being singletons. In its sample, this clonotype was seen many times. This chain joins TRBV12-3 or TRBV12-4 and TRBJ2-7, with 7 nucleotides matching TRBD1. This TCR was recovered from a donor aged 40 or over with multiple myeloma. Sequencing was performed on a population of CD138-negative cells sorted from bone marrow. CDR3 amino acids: CASSPRDSSYEQYF. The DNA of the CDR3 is TGTGCCAGCAGTCCTAGGGACAGCTCCTACGAGCAGTACTTC.